This passage covers 26 T cell receptor beta chains from one sample sequenced in a study of blood T cells in healthy people across ages. A sample-barcoded 5' primer and a J-beta primer mix were used in a second PCR of about 7 to 11 cycles. TCRdb ran MiXCR on the 5' RACE reads and lists one entry per CDR3 protein. Of over 950,000 distinct CDR3 sequences listed, roughly half were seen once; the top ten hold over 20%. Sequenced: blood. Every receptor here comes from a woman between 55 and 75 years old in good health.

This rearrangement joins TRBV20-1 to TRBJ2-3, with 12 bases lining up with TRBD2. Germline assignment: CDR1 DFQATT and CDR2 SNEGSKA (reference sequence). This CDR3 comprises 14 residues. CDR3 amino acids: CSHTSGGYTDTQYF. Here the CDR3 DNA reads TGCAGCCACACTAGCGGGGGGTACACAGATACGCAGTATTTT.

There are a few counts of this clonotype. The V gene is TRBV20-1, the J gene TRBJ1-2; tentatively, D is TRBD1 (6 bases). The CDR3 runs 15 residues. The V gene lost 6 bases and the J gene lost 4 bases, with 21 bases spanning the gap. Germline assignment: CDR1 DFQATT and CDR2 SNEGSKA (reference sequence). CDR3 nucleotides: TGCAGTGCAAAGTCCCAGGGGCGCCCCCTCTATGGCTACACCTTC. Its protein product is CSAKSQGRPLYGYTF.

The chain couples TRBV7-9 to TRBJ2-5, with 8 bases aligning to TRBD1. Germline V gives CDR1 SEHNR, CDR2 FQNEAQ (reference sequence). With 4 bases clipped from V and 5 bases from J, the junction kept 18 bases outside the gene matches. This CDR3 has 18 amino acids. CDR3 amino acids: CASSSAEWTGSDQETQYF. The CDR3 nucleotides are TGTGCCAGCAGCTCGGCGGAGTGGACAGGGTCCGATCAGGAGACCCAGTACTTC.

Regarding this clonotype: At one of its ends the junction is not consistent with the germline gene, which may arise from a read error. J is TRBJ2-1 and V is TRBV20-1; the D gene is possibly TRBD2 (6 bases). CDR3 length: 14 amino acids. Germline V gives CDR1 DFQATT, CDR2 SNEGSKA (reference sequence). Here the CDR3 DNA reads TGCAGTGCTAGACCTTCCGGGACTCACAATGAGCGGTTCTTC. It translates to CSARPSGTHNERFF.

As concerns this clonotype: Germline and junction disagree at one end, which may indicate a read error. The chain links TRBV15 to TRBJ1-5; possible D gene TRBD1, 5 bases. The V gene's germline CDR1 is LNHNV and CDR2 YYDKDF (reference sequence). This CDR3 has 14 amino acids. DNA of the CDR3: TGTACCACCAGCAGAGGACACGCCAATCAGCCCCAGCATTTT. It specifies CTTSRGHANQPQHF.

In DNA, the CDR3 is TGCGCCAGCAGCTTAGACAGGGTCGGCTACGAGCAGTACTTC. Translation: CASSLDRVGYEQYF. This chain uses TRBV5-1 with TRBJ2-7; TRBD1 agrees at 7 bases. The CDR3 extends over 14 amino acids. CDR1 is SGHRS, CDR2 YFSETQ, per germline. Losses at the gene ends were 2 bases for V and 3 bases for J; bases not matched to a gene: 5.

Worth noting for this clonotype: One junction end does not reproduce the germline sequence, and a read error may be involved. This sequence joins TRBV7-2 and TRBJ2-7; 7 bases agree with TRBD2. The CDR3 length is 16 residues. Germline V lookup: CDR1 SGHTA, CDR2 FQGNSA. The CDR3, as DNA: TGTGCCAGCAGCTTCAGGAGGGCGGGGGTCTCCTACGGGCAGTACTTC. Amino acid sequence: CASSFRRAGVSYGQYF.

This clonotype was detected once. The V and J genes are TRBV4-3 and TRBJ1-2, with TRBD1 identical over 7 bases. Unmatched junction bases numbered 6, after V lost 1 base and J lost 4 bases. The CDR3 is made up of 15 amino acids. Germline assignment: CDR1 LGHNA and CDR2 YSLEER. CDR3 bases: TGCGCCAGCAGCCAAGCGCAGGGGGGACTCTATGGCTACACCTTC. Translating gives CASSQAQGGLYGYTF.

V gene TRBV7-6 combines with J gene TRBJ2-5, with D uncertain. The DNA matches TRBJ2-7 better at its end, which makes the J call doubtful. CDR1 is SGHVS and CDR2 is FNYEAQ in the germline V gene. The CDR3 covers 13 residues. This CDR3 reads CASSLGPQLEQYF. DNA for the CDR3: TGTGCCAGCAGCTTAGGGCCCCAGCTCGAGCAGTACTTC.

The CDR3 loop is CATSDHGSGYEQYF. The CDR3 DNA follows: TGTGCCACCAGTGACCATGGCAGCGGCTACGAGCAGTACTTC. The chain links TRBV24-1 to TRBJ2-5; D possibly corresponds to TRBD2 (5 bases). With the DNA end fitting TRBJ2-7 better, the J assignment may be wrong. The CDR3 spans 14 residues. The germline CDR1 and CDR2 sequences are KGHDR and SFDVKD.

The chain joins TRBV20-1 to TRBJ2-4; TRBD1 might be the D (6 bases). Germline assignment: CDR1 DFQATT and CDR2 SNEGSKA (reference sequence). This CDR3 has 18 residues. V gave up 4 bases and J gave up 0 bases, with 22 bases separating them. In DNA form, the CDR3 reads TGCAGTGCTACTCTTCTACCACAAACAGGGACAGCCAAAAACATTCAGTACTTC. Translating it yields CSATLLPQTGTAKNIQYF.

The V call is TRBV5-6, the J call TRBJ2-7, with a possible D match to TRBD2 (6 bases). The CDR3 has 14 residues. Looked up from germline, CDR1 is SGHDT and CDR2 is YYEEEE. Trimming pared 5 bases from V and 7 bases from J, leaving 19 bases between. CDR3 sequence reads: CASSSRDEYNEQYF. CDR3 nucleotides: TGTGCCAGCAGTTCGCGGGACGAATACAATGAGCAGTACTTC.

The chain couples TRBV29-1 to TRBJ1-4; tentative D call: TRBD1 (5 bases). The V end was cut by 1 base, the J end by 6 bases, with 9 bases between. The CDR3 runs to 13 residues. Germline values: CDR1 SQVTM, CDR2 ANQGSEA. DNA of the CDR3: TGCAGCGTTGAAGGAGGGGAGGATGAAAAACTGTTTTTT. Encoded protein: CSVEGGEDEKLFF.

V gene TRBV9 combines with J gene TRBJ1-2; D is unclear. The ends were cut back, 2 bases at V and 2 bases at J, with 10 bases in the middle. This CDR3 has 14 amino acids. Germline CDR1 and CDR2: SGDLS and YYNGEE. CDR3 sequence reads: CASSVEAENYGYTF. In DNA form, the CDR3 reads TGTGCCAGCAGCGTTGAGGCTGAAAACTATGGCTACACCTTC.

This clonotype appeared once. This rearrangement joins TRBV29-1 to TRBJ1-1; TRBD1 aligns across 11 bases. With V trimmed by 7 bases and J by 1 base, 2 bases remained unmatched. Looked up from germline, CDR1 is SQVTM and CDR2 is ANQGSEA. CDR3 size: 13 residues. This CDR3 reads CSGGQGGNTEAFF. CDR3 DNA: TGCAGCGGGGGACAGGGGGGGAACACTGAAGCTTTCTTT. Looking up the rest from reference TRBV29-1 and TRBJ1-1 gives the full variable domain: SAVISQKPSRDICQRGTSLTIQCQVDSQVTMMFWYRQQPGQSLTLIATANQGSEATYESGFVIDKFPISRPNLTFSTLTVSNMSPEDSSIYLCSGGQGGNTEAFFGQGTRLTVV.

The chain uses TRBV6-5 and TRBJ2-1; TRBD2 aligns across 9 bases. This CDR3 spans 17 amino acids. Per the germline V gene, CDR1 is MNHEY and CDR2 is SVGAGI. Trimming at V came to 0 bases and at J to 7 bases, leaving 10 bases not matched to a gene. The CDR3 bases are TGTGCCAGCAGTTACTCGAGCTCGGCGGGAGGGTCGAATGAGCAGTTCTTC. This codes for CASSYSSSAGGSNEQFF.

This chain links TRBV10-3 with TRBJ1-2; D remains ambiguous. CDR1 and CDR2 from the germline V gene are ENHRY and SYGVKD. The CDR3 spans 14 residues. Deletions cut 4 bases from V and 8 bases from J, with 17 bases between. CDR3 sequence: CAISGEGGPEGYTF. The CDR3 region has the DNA TGTGCCATCAGTGGCGAGGGAGGCCCGGAGGGCTACACCTTC.

This chain joins TRBV2 and TRBJ2-7; D is uncertain. Germline lookup yields CDR1 SNHLY and CDR2 FYNNEI. V lost 7 bases to trimming and J lost 6 bases, with 13 bases between them. CDR3 length: 12 residues. The CDR3 DNA follows: TGTGCCAGCACAGTCTGGGTGGGCGAGCAGTACTTC. This gives the protein CASTVWVGEQYF.

This chain connects TRBV20-1 to TRBJ2-4; the D is unclear. The last part of the DNA fits TRBJ2-7 better; the J call may be wrong. This CDR3 has 15 residues. Germline values: CDR1 DFQATT, CDR2 SNEGSKA (reference sequence). The CDR3 loop is CSARDLAGSTYEQYF. DNA of the CDR3: TGCAGTGCTAGAGATCTGGCAGGAAGTACCTACGAGCAGTACTTC.

The CDR3 sequence: CASREGHQPQHF. For the CDR3, the DNA is TGTGCCAGCAGGGAGGGCCATCAGCCCCAGCATTTT. The gene calls are TRBV6-2 or TRBV6-3 and TRBJ1-5; D not certain. Germline CDR1 reads MNHEY; CDR2 reads SVGEGT. The CDR3 consists of 12 residues. Trimming took 6 bases from V and 5 from J, leaving 8 bases between them.

This chain links TRBV7-2 with TRBJ2-4; no clear D. Germline V gene sequence: CDR1 SGHTA, CDR2 FQGNSA. The CDR3 sequence is 16 residues long. V lost 4 bases to trimming and J lost 3 bases, with 16 bases between them. The CDR3 reads CASSSPTQKVKNIQYF. The CDR3 DNA reads as TGTGCCAGCAGCTCACCGACGCAAAAGGTCAAAAACATTCAGTACTTC.

This clonotype was detected only once. The chain couples TRBV11-3 to TRBJ2-2, with 8 bases matching TRBD2. V lost 4 bases to trimming and J lost 6 bases; unmatched junction nucleotides: 4. Germline CDR1 is SGHNT and CDR2 is YENEEA. This CDR3 spans 14 amino acids. The CDR3 bases are TGTGCCAGCAGCTCCGAGCGGGAGTCCGGGGAGCTGTTTTTT. It is translated as CASSSERESGELFF. The full variable domain, with the rest looked up from reference TRBV11-3 and TRBJ2-2, is EAGVVQSPRYKIIEKKQPVAFWCNPISGHNTLYWYLQNLGQGPELLIRYENEEAVDDSQLPKDRFSAERLKGVDSTLKIQPAELGDSAVYLCASSSERESGELFFGEGSRLTVL.

J is TRBJ2-7 and V is TRBV18, with D perhaps TRBD1 or TRBD2 (5 bases each). Germline assignment: CDR1 KGHSH and CDR2 LQKENI. V lost 4 bases, J lost 0 bases, and 10 bases lay in between. This CDR3 is 14 amino acids long. In DNA, the CDR3 is TGTGCCAGCTCACAGGGGAGCAGCTCCTACGAGCAGTACTTC. This codes for CASSQGSSSYEQYF.

The chain has TRBV2 and TRBJ2-1; the match to TRBD2 covers 11 bases. The CDR3 runs 14 residues. The germline V gene encodes CDR1 SNHLY and CDR2 FYNNEI. Trimming cost V 8 bases and J 6 bases; bases outside gene matches: 6. The DNA for the CDR3 is TGTGCCAGCGCGGGACTAGCGGACTTCAATGAGCAGTTCTTC. Protein: CASAGLADFNEQFF. Full variable domain (remainder filled in from reference TRBV2 and TRBJ2-1): EPEVTQTPSHQVTQMGQEVILRCVPISNHLYFYWYRQILGQKVEFLVSFYNNEISEKSEIFDDQFSVERPDGSNFTLKIRSTKLEDSAMYFCASAGLADFNEQFFGPGTRLTVL.

This clonotype was observed a few times. This chain uses TRBV28 with TRBJ2-7; 7 nucleotides align to TRBD1. The V gene's germline CDR1 is MDHEN and CDR2 SYDVKM. J gave up 0 bases and V 7 bases, and 3 bases lay outside the gene matches. CDR3 length equals 13 residues. The CDR3, as DNA: TGTGCCAGCAAAGGGGACAGCTCCTACGAGCAGTACTTC. Translated, it gives CASKGDSSYEQYF.

The V call is TRBV7-9, the J call TRBJ1-1; weak D call: TRBD1 (6 bases). Trimming stripped 5 bases from V and 8 bases from J, with 15 bases between. Germline-derived CDR1 and CDR2 are SEHNR and FQNEAQ (reference sequence). This CDR3 is built from 13 residues. CDR3 nucleotides: TGTGCCAGCAGCGGTCGGACAGATTTCGAAGCTTTCTTT. As protein: CASSGRTDFEAFF.